This TCR beta chain was found in a study of cytomegalovirus exposure and HLA in healthy donors. The PCR was carried out with 60 Vbeta primers and 13 Jbeta primers. Some clones are missing from TCRdb's copy, which holds only in-frame ones; the method was immunoSEQ multiplex PCR. The sample contains some 170,000 clones, roughly 80% of which appear only once. This CDR3 has 14 residues. V dropped 3 bases and J dropped 1 base, with 7 bases sitting between them. From germline, CDR1 is MDHEN and CDR2 SYDVKM. The V and J genes are TRBV28 and TRBJ1-5; the D is unclear. What was sequenced was PBMCs. This receptor was obtained from a man aged 25-45 years in good health and CMV-seropositive. CDR3: CASSFGQSNQPQHF. Here the CDR3 DNA reads TGTGCCAGCAGTTTTGGTCAGAGCAATCAGCCCCAGCATTTT.